Each of the 27 T cell receptor beta chains below was sequenced from the same sample in a study of blood T cell repertoires in COVID-19. Clones were sequenced by immunoSEQ multiplex PCR, and TCRdb holds only the in-frame ones, with some missing. The repertoire has nearly 85,000 clones, 65% to 85% of them found once; the top ten carry over 15%. Sequencing was carried out using peripheral blood. These receptors were taken from a woman aged 55-75 years with acute or convalescent COVID-19.

This clone was recorded many times. This sequence joins TRBV10-3 and TRBJ1-3; unclear D gene. CDR1 is ENHRY and CDR2 is SYGVKD in the germline V gene. The V gene lost 10 bases and the J gene lost 7 bases, with 17 bases spanning the gap. CDR3 length: 13 amino acids. The CDR3 coding sequence is TGTGCCACCATCCCTGAGAGTTTCAACACCATATATTTT. Amino acids: CATIPESFNTIYF.

In this sample, this clone is medium-sized. The V and J genes are TRBV6-1 and TRBJ1-1; D is uncertain. The CDR3 runs 13 residues. V gave up 2 bases and J gave up 4 bases, with 8 bases separating them. The germline gives CDR1 MNHNS, CDR2 SASEGT. Written as DNA, the CDR3 is TGTGCCAGCAGTGAACTGGGCTCCACTGAAGCTTTCTTT. This translates into CASSELGSTEAFF.

The chain combines TRBV5-1 with TRBJ2-7; possibly TRBD1 for D (6 bases). Germline loops: CDR1 SGHRS, CDR2 YFSETQ. The CDR3 loop spans 16 amino acids. Trimming took off 5 bases at V and 2 bases at J, with 20 bases between the two ends. The CDR3 protein is CASSGGWGQGTYEQYF. The CDR3 bases are TGCGCCAGCAGTGGGGGCTGGGGCCAGGGGACCTACGAGCAGTACTTC.

There are a few counts of this clone. The V gene is TRBV30, the J gene TRBJ2-1, with a tentative D call TRBD2 (6 bases). The CDR3 covers 16 residues. The germline V and J ends were trimmed by 0 bases and 8 bases, with 20 bases remaining between them. Germline CDR1 and CDR2: GTSNPN and SVGIG (reference sequence). CDR3 amino acids: CAWSVSGLLIKHEQFF. The CDR3 DNA is TGTGCCTGGAGTGTAAGCGGACTACTCATTAAACATGAGCAGTTCTTC.

V and J are TRBV7-9 and TRBJ2-3, with 11 nucleotides matching TRBD1. The CDR3 consists of 15 residues. The V and J ends lost 8 bases and 9 bases, in that order; junction bases with no gene match: 13. Germline V gene sequence: CDR1 SEHNR, CDR2 FQNEAQ (reference sequence). The CDR3 loop is CASSLSGTGGMTQYF. The CDR3 coding sequence is TGTGCCAGCTCCCTTTCCGGGACAGGGGGGATGACGCAGTATTTT.

The chain recombines TRBV19 with TRBJ1-2, with 8 bases aligning to TRBD1. Losses at the gene ends were 3 bases for V and 3 bases for J; bases not matched to a gene: 9. There are 16 residues in the CDR3. The V gene's germline CDR1 is LNHDA and CDR2 SQIVND (reference sequence). Here the CDR3 reads CASSISLDRADYGYTF. The DNA of the CDR3 is TGTGCCAGTAGTATCTCCTTGGACAGGGCTGACTATGGCTACACCTTC.

V and J are TRBV23-1 and TRBJ2-3; D possibly corresponds to TRBD1 (5 bases). TRBV23-1 carries the ORF label, with uncertain function. This CDR3 region has 16 residues. V gave up 0 bases and J gave up 4 bases, with 14 bases separating them. CDR3 region: CASSQSNTRVPDTQYF. The CDR3 DNA reads TGCGCCAGCAGTCAATCGAATACCAGGGTCCCAGATACGCAGTATTTT.

The chain has TRBV5-1 and TRBJ1-2, with D possibly being TRBD1 (5 bases). Germline values: CDR1 SGHRS, CDR2 YFSETQ. The CDR3 sequence is 15 residues long. Between the trimmed V and J ends, which lost 4 bases and 4 bases, there was a span of 17 bases. This chain's CDR3 is CASSVGTGGGYGYTF. The CDR3 DNA follows: TGCGCCAGCAGCGTTGGGACGGGGGGTGGCTATGGCTACACCTTC.

The sample holds one count of this clone. The chain links TRBV29-1 to TRBJ2-1; TRBD2 matches 10 bases. V was pared by 4 bases and J by 5 bases, with 2 bases of the junction left unmatched. The germline V gene has CDR1 SQVTM and CDR2 ANQGSEA. This CDR3 spans 13 amino acids. The chain's CDR3 is CSVGSGRDNEQFF. The CDR3 bases are TGCAGCGTTGGGAGCGGGAGGGACAATGAGCAGTTCTTC.

The V gene is TRBV6-2 or TRBV6-3, the J gene TRBJ1-4; D is ambiguous. CDR1 MNHEY and CDR2 SVGEGT come from the germline V gene. This CDR3 region has 13 residues. The V and J ends lost 6 bases and 4 bases respectively, with 9 bases between them. CDR3 loop: CASSNGVNEKLFF. In nucleotides, the CDR3 is TGTGCCAGCAGCAACGGGGTTAATGAAAAACTGTTTTTT.

This clone was detected only once. The chain employs TRBV7-9 and TRBJ2-1; 9 nucleotides line up with TRBD2. Looked up from germline, CDR1 is SEHNR and CDR2 is FQNEAQ (reference sequence). The V gene end was trimmed by 5 bases and the J gene end by 4 bases; junction bases not matched to a gene: 12. This CDR3 is built from 17 residues. CDR3 residues: CASSPRLRLAVYNEQFF. The CDR3 region has the DNA TGTGCCAGCAGCCCACGCCTGCGACTAGCGGTTTACAATGAGCAGTTCTTC.

V gene TRBV9 combines with J gene TRBJ2-7; 7 bases fit TRBD1. Trimming at V came to 5 bases and at J to 1 base, leaving 6 bases not matched to a gene. The CDR3 is 14 amino acids. The germline V gene has CDR1 SGDLS and CDR2 YYNGEE. The CDR3 coding sequence is TGTGCCAGCAGTCGAGGGACAGTGTCCTACGAGCAGTACTTC. Its protein is CASSRGTVSYEQYF.

This clone was recorded once. The chain uses TRBV7-8 and TRBJ2-7; D might be TRBD1 (6 bases). The V and J ends lost 6 bases and 4 bases respectively, with 19 bases between them. The CDR3 sequence is 15 residues long. CDR1 is SGHVS, CDR2 FQNEAQ, per germline. The CDR3 spells CASRRTGTTPYEQYF. DNA of the CDR3: TGTGCCAGCAGACGAACCGGGACAACGCCGTACGAGCAGTACTTC.

The chain couples TRBV28 to TRBJ2-2; possible D gene TRBD2, 7 bases. V dropped 6 bases and J dropped 2 bases, with 10 bases sitting between them. Germline V CDR1 and CDR2: MDHEN, SYDVKM. The CDR3 loop spans 14 amino acids. CDR3: CASSWGGNTGELFF. The CDR3, as DNA: TGTGCCAGCAGCTGGGGGGGCAACACCGGGGAGCTGTTTTTT.

This clone came up a few times. The chain is built from TRBV6-6 and TRBJ2-7, with D tentatively TRBD1 (6 bases). The CDR3 length is 13 residues. V lost 7 bases and J lost 0, with 10 bases in between. The germline V gene has CDR1 MNHNY and CDR2 SVGAGI (reference sequence). Here the CDR3 reads CASTQGSSYEQYF. DNA of the CDR3: TGTGCCAGCACGCAGGGGAGCTCCTACGAGCAGTACTTC.

The CDR3 coding sequence is TGTGCCAGCAGCCGTCGGACAGGGGGCAAGGAGACCCAGTACTTC. Translation: CASSRRTGGKETQYF. The V gene is TRBV3-1 (or the pseudogene TRBV3-2), the J gene TRBJ2-5; 11 nucleotides align to TRBD1. The CDR3 has 15 residues. CDR1 and CDR2 (germline): LGHDT, YNNKEL (reference sequence). The V gene end was trimmed by 4 bases and the J gene end by 5 bases; junction bases not matched to a gene: 6.

The rearrangement joins TRBV19 to TRBJ1-4; no clear D gene. This CDR3 region has 13 residues. V lost 2 bases to trimming and J lost 2 bases, with 3 bases between them. Germline V gene lookup returns CDR1 LNHDA and CDR2 SQIVND (reference sequence). The CDR3 DNA sequence: TGTGCCAGTAGTATACAGACTAATGAAAAACTGTTTTTT. It specifies CASSIQTNEKLFF.

The chain combines TRBV7-2 with TRBJ1-6, with 8 bases fitting TRBD1. J was trimmed by 10 bases and V by 4 bases; bases with no gene match: 6. The CDR3 runs to 14 residues. From germline, CDR1 is SGHTA and CDR2 FQGNSA. The DNA for the CDR3 is TGTGCCAGCAGCTCGCGGACAGGGACCTCACCCCTCCACTTT. Protein sequence: CASSSRTGTSPLHF. Looking up the rest from reference TRBV7-2 and TRBJ1-6 gives the full variable domain: GAGVSQSPSNKVTEKGKDVELRCDPISGHTALYWYRQSLGQGLEFLIYFQGNSAPDKSGLPSDRFSAERTGGSVSTLTIQRTQQEDSAVYLCASSSRTGTSPLHFGNGTRLTVT.

This clone has a handful of counts. The V gene is TRBV9, the J gene TRBJ1-2; D ambiguous. The ends were cut back, 2 bases at V and 2 bases at J, with 19 bases in the middle. The germline V gene encodes CDR1 SGDLS and CDR2 YYNGEE. This CDR3 region has 17 residues. This CDR3 reads CASSVGVQPFGNYGYTF. The CDR3 DNA is TGTGCCAGCAGCGTGGGCGTGCAACCCTTTGGCAACTATGGCTACACCTTC.

The V call is TRBV5-1, the J call TRBJ2-3, with a weak D call TRBD2 (6 bases). The germline CDR1 and CDR2 sequences are SGHRS and YFSETQ. CDR3 length equals 13 residues. Trimming pared 4 bases from V and 3 bases from J, leaving 9 bases between. In DNA, the CDR3 is TGCGCCAGCAGCCGCGGGGAAACAGATACGCAGTATTTT. Translating gives CASSRGETDTQYF.

This clone occurred a few times. This CDR3 reads CATSDSQGAYEQYF. DNA for the CDR3: TGTGCCACCAGTGATTCACAGGGGGCCTACGAGCAGTACTTC. The chain has TRBV24-1 and TRBJ2-7, with TRBD1 identical over 8 bases. The germline V gene encodes CDR1 KGHDR and CDR2 SFDVKD. The CDR3 has 14 amino acids. Trimming removed 2 bases from V and 2 bases from J; junction bases left unmatched: 1.

The chain carries TRBV7-2 and TRBJ1-2, with a possible D match to TRBD1 (5 bases). V gave up 1 base and J gave up 2 bases, with 11 bases separating them. Per the germline V gene, CDR1 is SGHTA and CDR2 is FQGNSA. The CDR3 is 15 residues long. CDR3 DNA: TGTGCCAGCAGCTTAGGGGGCCAGGTGAACTATGGCTACACCTTC. This codes for CASSLGGQVNYGYTF.

Only a few counts were recorded for this clone. The V and J genes are TRBV6-5 and TRBJ1-2; D is unclear. The CDR3 length is 14 residues. V shed 6 bases and J shed 4 bases, with 15 bases lying between them. Per germline, CDR1 MNHEY and CDR2 SVGAGI. The CDR3 nucleotides read TGTGCCAGCAGAAAGAGGGAGGGTGGCTATGGCTACACCTTC. It yields the protein CASRKREGGYGYTF.

The chain combines TRBV9 with TRBJ2-1, with 10 bases matching TRBD2. V gave up 0 bases and J gave up 5 bases; unmatched junction bases: 5. This CDR3 spans 16 amino acids. CDR1 is SGDLS, CDR2 YYNGEE, per germline. Here the CDR3 DNA reads TGTGCCAGCAGCGTAGCTCTAGCGGGAGCGAACAATGAGCAGTTCTTC. This translates into CASSVALAGANNEQFF.

This chain joins TRBV7-8 and TRBJ2-2; 9 bases match TRBD1. The J segment lost 2 bases and the V segment lost 4 bases, leaving 2 bases of the junction unmatched. The CDR3 extends over 15 amino acids. Germline CDR1 and CDR2: SGHVS and FQNEAQ. The CDR3 sequence is CASSWTGVNTGELFF. Here the CDR3 DNA reads TGTGCCAGCAGCTGGACAGGGGTAAACACCGGGGAGCTGTTTTTT. The full variable domain, rest sourced from reference TRBV7-8 and TRBJ2-2, is GAGVSQSPRYKVAKRGQDVALRCDPISGHVSLFWYQQALGQGPEFLTYFQNEAQLDKSGLPSDRFFAERPEGSVSTLKIQRTQQEDSAVYLCASSWTGVNTGELFFGEGSRLTVL.

The CDR3 loop is CASSLRFGTENTEAFF. In nucleotides, the CDR3 is TGTGCCAGCAGCCTAAGGTTTGGGACAGAGAATACTGAAGCTTTCTTT. This rearrangement joins TRBV11-2 to TRBJ1-1, with TRBD1 identical over 7 bases. The CDR3 has 16 amino acids. The germline CDR1 and CDR2 sequences are SGHAT and FQNNGV. V trimming: 5 bases; J trimming: 5 bases; junction bases outside the gene matches: 14.

This chain links TRBV5-4 with TRBJ1-1, with TRBD1 matching 9 bases. The CDR3 runs 15 residues. Germline loops: CDR1 SGHNT, CDR2 YYREEE (reference sequence). Trimming took 6 bases from V and 0 from J; bases not matched to a gene: 6. The CDR3 bases are TGTGCCAGCAACACAGGGGGCTTGATGAACACTGAAGCTTTCTTT. Encoded protein: CASNTGGLMNTEAFF.